These 29 T cell receptor beta chains share one sample of origin, sequenced in a study of T cells after yellow fever vaccination (dated by TCRdb to 2018 to 2020). The library was produced with 5' RACE. Instrument used: Illumina HiSeq 2500. TCRdb cleaned the public reads at Q25 with fastp, built clones with MiXCR and kept in-frame beta chains. Each entry merges the rows of one CDR3 protein and shows their most common DNA and genes. The sample yields 450,000 to 600,000 distinct CDR3 sequences; roughly 14% were counted once. The ten largest clones capture roughly an eighth of the sample. Read against the paper, the sample's treatment or condition label means: live attenuated yellow fever vaccine strain. Sequences were derived from PBMCs, sampled on the day of the yellow fever booster vaccination. These receptors were obtained from a man aged 30-40 years who received the YFV17D yellow fever vaccine.

Only a few counts were recorded for this clonotype. The CDR3 loop is CASSRGDQPQHF. The CDR3 bases are TGTGCCAGCAGCCGAGGAGATCAGCCCCAGCATTTT. The chain uses TRBV12-3 or TRBV12-4 and TRBJ1-5; no reliable D call. V was trimmed by 6 bases and J by 5 bases, leaving 8 bases between them. The CDR3 runs to 12 residues.

The V and J genes are TRBV6-1 and TRBJ2-7; D gene uncertain. Germline V lookup: CDR1 MNHNS, CDR2 SASEGT. Trimming left V 0 bases short and J 7 bases short, with 10 bases between. CDR3 size: 13 residues. This CDR3 is CASSEAQRWEQYF. The CDR3, as DNA: TGTGCCAGCAGTGAAGCTCAGCGTTGGGAGCAGTACTTC.

This rearrangement joins TRBV25-1 to TRBJ1-6; the D is unclear. Germline V gene data show CDR1 as MGHDK and CDR2 as SYGVNS. Trimming cost V 3 bases and J 3 bases, with 6 bases left between them. The length of the CDR3 is 14 residues. DNA of the CDR3: TGTGCCAGCAGTGATTCAGTCTATAATTCACCCCTCCACTTT. It specifies CASSDSVYNSPLHF.

This clonotype was found a few times. The chain recombines TRBV20-1 with TRBJ2-7, with 13 nucleotides matching TRBD2. The CDR3 spans 14 residues. Germline values: CDR1 DFQATT, CDR2 SNEGSKA (reference sequence). The CDR3 loop is CAGTSGINSYEQYF. In nucleotides, the CDR3 is TGCGCCGGGACTAGCGGGATAAATTCCTACGAGCAGTACTTC.

The chain uses TRBV6-6 and TRBJ2-7; tentative D call: TRBD1 (5 bases). Trimming took 5 bases from V and 6 from J, leaving 11 bases between them. CDR3 length: 12 amino acids. CDR1 is MNHNY and CDR2 is SVGAGI in the germline V gene (reference sequence). The CDR3 protein is CASSPQGSEQYF. As DNA, the CDR3 is TGTGCCAGCAGTCCCCAGGGATCCGAGCAGTACTTC.

This clonotype was observed many times. This sequence joins TRBV9 and TRBJ2-7; tentatively, D is TRBD2 (6 bases). The CDR3 contains 14 residues. Trimming left V 5 bases short and J 3 bases short, with 15 bases between. The germline CDR1 and CDR2 sequences are SGDLS and YYNGEE. The DNA for the CDR3 is TGTGCCAGCAGTGAGTCCGGGGGAAGCTACGAGCAGTACTTC. It yields the protein CASSESGGSYEQYF.

This clonotype has only a few counts. V gene TRBV29-1 combines with J gene TRBJ2-7; 7 bases are a match to TRBD1. Losses at the gene ends were 4 bases for V and 1 base for J; bases not matched to a gene: 4. The CDR3 contains 13 residues. CDR1 and CDR2 from the germline V gene are SQVTM and ANQGSEA. DNA for the CDR3: TGCAGCGTTGGTGAGGGGGCGTCCTACGAGCAGTACTTC. Its protein is CSVGEGASYEQYF.

This clonotype turned up a few times. The CDR3: CASKTSGRTDTQYF. The CDR3, as DNA: TGTGCCAGCAAGACTAGCGGGAGAACAGATACGCAGTATTTT. The chain is built from TRBV6-1 and TRBJ2-3; TRBD2 matches at 12 bases. This CDR3 is 14 amino acids long. Trimming cost V 7 bases and J 3 bases; bases outside gene matches: 2. Germline CDR1 reads MNHNS; CDR2 reads SASEGT.

V usage is TRBV7-2 and J usage is TRBJ2-7; 10 positions agree with TRBD2. Germline V CDR1 and CDR2: SGHTA, FQGNSA. The V and J ends lost 6 bases and 4 bases, in that order; junction bases with no gene match: 3. The CDR3 totals 13 residues. DNA for the CDR3: TGTGCCAGCAGGCGGACTAGCGGATACGAGCAGTACTTC. Its translation is CASRRTSGYEQYF.

The chain is built from TRBV5-1 and TRBJ2-3; D may match TRBD1 or TRBD2 (5 bases each). Trimming removed 4 bases from V and 6 bases from J, with 15 bases in between. The CDR3 sequence is 14 residues long. Germline values: CDR1 SGHRS, CDR2 YFSETQ. DNA for the CDR3: TGCGCCAGCAGCCCCGGGACGCAAGGCGATACGCAGTATTTT. Amino acids: CASSPGTQGDTQYF.

This chain uses TRBV4-3 with TRBJ1-1; D gene uncertain. Trimming took 3 bases from V and 8 from J, leaving 10 bases between them. The CDR3 sequence is 12 residues long. Germline V gene lookup returns CDR1 LGHNA and CDR2 YSLEER. CDR3: CASSQLAGEAFF. In DNA, the CDR3 is TGCGCCAGCAGCCAGCTGGCGGGGGAAGCTTTCTTT.

V gene TRBV7-2 combines with J gene TRBJ1-5; D call uncertain. Trimming cost V 2 bases and J 4 bases, with 12 bases left between them. Germline assignment: CDR1 SGHTA and CDR2 FQGNSA. This CDR3 has 15 residues. CDR3 protein: CASSLQVADNQPQHF. For the CDR3, the DNA is TGTGCCAGCAGCTTACAGGTAGCCGATAATCAGCCCCAGCATTTT.

This clonotype was seen a handful of times. The chain joins TRBV9 to TRBJ1-2; D is undetermined. The CDR3 covers 13 residues. Trimming stripped 2 bases from V and 5 bases from J, with 10 bases between. CDR1 and CDR2 (germline): SGDLS, YYNGEE. The CDR3 region has the DNA TGTGCCAGCAGCGTCCGCGGGGAATATGGCTACACCTTC. Translated, it gives CASSVRGEYGYTF.

This clonotype was seen a few times. The chain carries TRBV4-1 and TRBJ2-7; 9 bases are shared with TRBD1. The CDR3 has 14 residues. With V trimmed by 4 bases and J by 7 bases, 8 bases remained unmatched. Germline lookup yields CDR1 MGHRA and CDR2 YSYEKL. CDR3: CASSLTGGVEEQYF. DNA of the CDR3: TGCGCCAGCAGCCTCACAGGGGGCGTGGAGGAGCAGTACTTC.

This clonotype was seen more than once but under ten times. V is TRBV7-9 and J is TRBJ2-1; D is uncertain. In germline, CDR1 is SEHNR, CDR2 FQNEAQ (reference sequence). The CDR3 has 12 amino acids. The V and J ends lost 4 bases and 5 bases respectively, with 6 bases between them. The CDR3 DNA sequence: TGTGCCAGCAGCTCTTTACACAATGAGCAGTTCTTC. It is translated as CASSSLHNEQFF.

In this sample, this clonotype turned up a few times. This chain links TRBV9 with TRBJ2-2; a weak D match, TRBD2 (6 bases). The germline V gene has CDR1 SGDLS and CDR2 YYNGEE. V lost 2 bases to trimming and J lost 1 base, with 9 bases between them. The CDR3 consists of 15 residues. The CDR3 loop reads CASSVSRENTGELFF. The CDR3 nucleotides read TGTGCCAGCAGCGTGTCGCGGGAGAACACCGGGGAGCTGTTTTTT.

The chain couples TRBV27 to TRBJ2-1; D is possibly TRBD1 or TRBD2 (5 bases each). V was shortened by 10 bases and J by 5 bases, with 18 bases between the two germline ends. The CDR3 loop spans 14 amino acids. Germline V lookup: CDR1 MNHEY, CDR2 SMNVEV (reference sequence). CDR3 nucleotides: TGTGCCACCTACCGTTCTGGGGGACACAATGAGCAGTTCTTC. Protein: CATYRSGGHNEQFF.

In this sample, this clonotype turned up many times. The chain carries TRBV5-1 and TRBJ2-7, with D perhaps matching TRBD2 (5 bases). V was clipped by 7 bases and J by 4 bases, with 21 bases between them. The CDR3 sequence is 15 residues long. The germline CDR1 and CDR2 sequences are SGHRS and YFSETQ. CDR3 nucleotide sequence: TGCGCCAGCCAGCGGTCAGCCGGCCCGGCGTACGAGCAGTACTTC. Encoded protein: CASQRSAGPAYEQYF.

This clonotype showed up just a few times. The chain carries TRBV5-1 and TRBJ2-7, with 8 bases that match TRBD1. V shed 4 bases, J shed 4 bases, and the junction held 7 bases outside the gene matches. Germline CDR1 SGHRS, CDR2 YFSETQ. This CDR3 has 14 residues. In DNA, the CDR3 is TGCGCCAGCAGCACCAGGGGGCGTCTATACGAGCAGTACTTC. Translation gives CASSTRGRLYEQYF.

The V call is TRBV12-5, the J call TRBJ2-1; D is uncertain. V was pared by 0 bases and J by 9 bases, with 9 bases between. CDR1 is LGHNT and CDR2 is FRNRAP in the germline V gene. The CDR3 has 13 amino acids. DNA for the CDR3: TGTGCTAGTGGTTTGGTAAGCCCGGGTGAGCAGTTCTTC. It translates to CASGLVSPGEQFF.

This chain joins TRBV4-3 and TRBJ2-1; TRBD2 is a possible D gene (5 bases). The CDR3 is 15 residues long. Germline-derived CDR1 and CDR2 are LGHNA and YSLEER. The ends were cut back, 1 base at V and 7 bases at J, with 14 bases in the middle. CDR3 DNA: TGCGCCAGCAGCCAAGGAGAGGGCCTGAGTAATGAGCAGTTCTTC. The encoded protein is CASSQGEGLSNEQFF.

The chain has TRBV3-1 and TRBJ1-4; D remains ambiguous. Germline lookup yields CDR1 LGHDT and CDR2 YNNKEL (reference sequence). The CDR3 sequence is 16 residues long. With 4 bases removed from V and 4 bases from J, the gap between germline ends came to 16 bases. The DNA of the CDR3 is TGTGCCAGCAGCCCTTTTGGAGGGCTTATTAATGAAAAACTGTTTTTT. This codes for CASSPFGGLINEKLFF.

The rearrangement uses TRBV20-1 and TRBJ1-3; 7 bases are a match to TRBD1. The CDR3 is 14 residues long. Germline values: CDR1 DFQATT, CDR2 SNEGSKA (reference sequence). The ends lost 4 bases at V and 6 bases at J; junction bases unmatched: 9. The CDR3 coding sequence is TGCAGTGCTAAACTGGGACAGCTAATAAACACCATATATTTT. Translated, it gives CSAKLGQLINTIYF.

This clonotype was detected a few times. The V and J genes are TRBV7-2 and TRBJ1-1, with D unresolved. CDR1 and CDR2 (germline): SGHTA, FQGNSA. V was cut by 1 base and J by 3 bases, with 9 bases left in between. This CDR3 has 14 residues. The CDR3 nucleotides are TGTGCCAGCAGCTTAGTCACAGTAGACACTGAAGCTTTCTTT. Its protein is CASSLVTVDTEAFF. Looking up the rest from reference TRBV7-2 and TRBJ1-1 gives the full variable domain: GAGVSQSPSNKVTEKGKDVELRCDPISGHTALYWYRQSLGQGLEFLIYFQGNSAPDKSGLPSDRFSAERTGGSVSTLTIQRTQQEDSAVYLCASSLVTVDTEAFFGQGTRLTVV.

The chain has TRBV7-2 and TRBJ2-1, with 14 bases fitting TRBD2. V was pared by 5 bases and J by 8 bases, with 8 bases of the junction left unmatched. Germline V lookup: CDR1 SGHTA, CDR2 FQGNSA. The CDR3 is made up of 16 amino acids. This CDR3 is CASSAGLAGAGDEQFF. The CDR3 bases are TGTGCCAGCAGCGCGGGACTAGCGGGAGCTGGAGATGAGCAGTTCTTC.

Concerning this clonotype itself: One end of the junction varies from germline; a read error may be responsible. This sequence joins TRBV7-7 and TRBJ2-5; D gene unclear. The CDR3 is 15 residues long. Germline V gene data show CDR1 as SSHAT and CDR2 as FNYEAQ (reference sequence). CDR3 amino acids: CASSSREVAQETQYF. The CDR3 nucleotides read TGTGCTAGCAGCTCCCGAGAAGTTGCACAAGAGACCCAGTACTTC.

V and J are TRBV2 and TRBJ2-1, with 11 nucleotides matching TRBD2. Trimming at V came to 4 bases and at J to 9 bases, leaving 8 bases not matched to a gene. CDR1 SNHLY and CDR2 FYNNEI come from the germline V gene. The CDR3 contains 15 residues. Here the CDR3 DNA reads TGTGCCAGCAGTGCAATAGCGGGAGGGCCGAGTGAGCAGTTCTTC. This sequence encodes CASSAIAGGPSEQFF.

This clonotype was recorded a few times. The CDR3 DNA sequence: TGTGCCAGCAGTGAAAGATCTAGCCGCCACACCGGGGAGCTGTTTTTT. Amino acids: CASSERSSRHTGELFF. V usage is TRBV2 and J usage is TRBJ2-2, with D possibly matching TRBD2 (5 bases). The V gene lost 2 bases and the J gene lost 3 bases, with 13 bases spanning the gap. Germline CDR1 reads SNHLY; CDR2 reads FYNNEI. This CDR3 is built from 16 residues.

V gene TRBV4-3 combines with J gene TRBJ2-7, with 7 positions matching TRBD2. Germline trimming cut 1 base from V and 4 bases from J; bases unmatched to any gene: 7. The CDR3 has 15 residues. From germline, CDR1 is LGHNA and CDR2 YSLEER. In nucleotides, the CDR3 is TGCGCCAGCAGCCAAGGACCGGGAGGTGGTTACGAGCAGTACTTC. Its translation is CASSQGPGGGYEQYF.